This is a list of T cell receptor beta chains from one sample in a study of Tregs in tolerant kidney transplant recipients. These receptors' targets are unknown. Method: immunoSEQ multiplex PCR; TCRdb's copy keeps in-frame clones and lacks some. The table lists fewer than 45,000 clones, around 95% of them singletons. The sequenced material came from Tregs from blood cultured with allogeneic cells. These TCRs come from a human donor in good health. Each CDR3 is given with its conserved first and last residue. The D gene is left open where the match is weak. Clone size is given for some rows only: seen once, a few or many times, or a class if the clone is expanded.

once TRBJ2-3 TRBD1 12 TRBV29-1 CSVDRTGDTQYF TGCAGCGTGGACAGGACAGGAGATACGCAGTATTTT
NA TRBJ2-1 NA 12 TRBV19 CASSKLAYEQFF TGTGCCAGTAGTAAACTAGCCTATGAGCAGTTCTTC
NA TRBJ2-7 TRBD1 16 TRBV2 CASSSPRQGRTYEQYF TGTGCCAGCAGTTCTCCTCGACAGGGAAGAACCTACGAGCAGTACTTC
NA TRBJ2-7 NA 13 TRBV7-3 CASSPAGSYEQYF TGTGCCAGCAGCCCAGCAGGTTCCTACGAGCAGTACTTC
NA TRBJ2-5 NA 13 TRBV30 CAWSNSIQETQYF TGTGCCTGGAGTAATAGCATACAAGAGACCCAGTACTTC
NA TRBJ1-1 NA 11 TRBV20-1 CSALWGVEAFF TGCAGTGCCCTTTGGGGAGTTGAAGCTTTCTTT
NA TRBJ2-3 NA 13 TRBV10-3 CAIGSTGADTQYF TGTGCCATCGGAAGTACTGGGGCAGATACGCAGTATTTT
NA TRBJ2-1 NA 13 TRBV27 CASTTLGHNEQFF TGTGCCAGTACAACGCTCGGACACAATGAGCAGTTCTTC
NA TRBJ2-3 NA 13 TRBV7-7 CASSRQFGDTQYF TGTGCTAGCAGTCGCCAATTCGGCGATACGCAGTATTTT
NA TRBJ2-5 NA 15 TRBV7-3 CASSPTNGGWETQYF TGTGCCAGCTCCCCAACAAATGGGGGTTGGGAGACCCAGTACTTC
NA TRBJ1-2 NA 13 TRBV5-1 CASSPTGRYGYTF TGCGCCAGCAGCCCGACAGGAAGGTACGGCTACACCTTC
NA TRBJ1-3 NA 14 TRBV29-1 CSVVWGAAGNTIYF TGCAGCGTTGTATGGGGGGCAGCTGGAAACACCATATATTTT
NA TRBJ1-1 NA 13 TRBV11-2 CASSNRDLLEAFF TGTGCCAGCAGCAACAGGGATTTGCTCGAAGCTTTCTTT
NA TRBJ2-5 TRBD2 16 TRBV4-2 CASSQDVASGGETQYF TGTGCCAGCAGCCAAGACGTGGCTAGCGGGGGTGAGACCCAGTACTTC
NA TRBJ2-7 TRBD2 15 TRBV19 CASSRLAGGTYEQYF TGTGCCAGTAGTAGACTAGCGGGAGGAACCTACGAGCAGTACTTC
NA TRBJ2-6 TRBD1 18 TRBV5-1 CASSRNPGQGSGANVLTF TGCGCCAGCAGCCGAAATCCAGGACAGGGCTCTGGGGCCAACGTCCTGACTTTC
NA TRBJ2-7 TRBD2 16 TRBV7-9 CASSLARLAGGGEQYF TGTGCCAGCAGCTTAGCGCGACTAGCGGGAGGAGGCGAGCAGTACTTC
NA TRBJ2-1 TRBD2 18 TRBV5-5 CASSLVWEREALGNEQFF TGTGCCAGCAGCTTGGTGTGGGAGCGGGAGGCCCTGGGCAATGAGCAGTTCTTC
once TRBJ2-5 TRBD2 14 TRBV19 CASSIGFGEGTQYF TGTGCCAGTAGTATCGGCTTTGGGGAGGGGACCCAGTACTTC
NA TRBJ2-3 NA 13 TRBV29-1 CSVEYAGTDTQYF TGCAGCGTTGAGTATGCGGGTACAGATACGCAGTATTTT
NA TRBJ2-7 NA 14 TRBV11-2 CASSLAQVLDEQYF TGTGCCAGCAGCTTAGCACAAGTCCTAGACGAGCAGTACTTC
NA TRBJ2-7 NA 17 TRBV11-1 CASSRTAGLGAPYEQYF TGTGCCAGCAGTCGAACGGCCGGGTTGGGGGCGCCTTACGAGCAGTACTTC
NA TRBJ2-7 NA 15 TRBV6-5 CASSGGDSAYYEQYF TGTGCCAGCAGTGGGGGGGACAGCGCCTACTACGAGCAGTACTTC
NA TRBJ1-1 TRBD1 14 TRBV5-3 CARSLGVDRGGAFF TGTGCCAGAAGCTTGGGGGTTGACAGGGGCGGGGCTTTCTTT
NA TRBJ2-3 TRBD2 16 TRBV19 CASSIEGLAGGDTQYF TGTGCCAGTAGTATAGAAGGACTAGCGGGAGGAGATACGCAGTATTTT
NA TRBJ2-3 NA 14 TRBV19 CASGSRGSTDTQYF TGTGCCAGTGGGTCTAGGGGGAGCACAGATACGCAGTATTTT
NA TRBJ2-7 TRBD1 14 TRBV5-4 CASSPRTGDYEQYF TGTGCCAGCAGCCCCCGGACAGGGGACTACGAGCAGTACTTC
NA TRBJ1-2 NA 10 TRBV20-1 CSAPGEGYTF TGCAGTGCTCCCGGGGAGGGCTACACCTTC
NA TRBJ2-1 NA 15 TRBV7-9 CASSPRQGLYNEQFF TGTGCCAGCAGCCCCAGACAGGGACTCTACAATGAGCAGTTCTTC
NA TRBJ1-2 NA 14 TRBV5-1 CASSQTLSYRAYTF TGCGCCAGCAGCCAGACCCTATCCTACAGGGCCTACACCTTC
NA TRBJ1-5 TRBD1 16 TRBV6-1 CASSEIRGFGKQPQHF TGTGCCAGCAGTGAAATCAGGGGGTTCGGCAAACAGCCCCAGCATTTT
NA TRBJ1-1 NA 13 TRBV5-6 CASLGQLNTEAFF TGTGCCAGCCTGGGTCAGTTGAACACTGAAGCTTTCTTT
NA TRBJ2-1 NA 12 TRBV27 CASSGRQDEQFF TGTGCCAGCAGCGGCAGACAGGATGAGCAGTTCTTC
NA TRBJ1-1 TRBD1 16 TRBV6-6 CASSLIGGGWNTEAFF TGTGCCAGCAGTTTGATAGGGGGCGGGTGGAACACTGAAGCTTTCTTT
NA TRBJ1-1 TRBD1 16 TRBV5-4 CASSPGSSSTGLEAFF TGTGCCAGCAGCCCCGGGTCAAGCTCGACAGGGCTAGAAGCTTTCTTT
once TRBJ2-5 NA 12 TRBV5-1 CASSLGTGTQYF TGCGCCAGCAGCTTGGGGACTGGGACCCAGTACTTC
NA TRBJ1-1 NA 15 TRBV5-1 CASSLFRATYTEAFF TGCGCCAGCAGCTTGTTCAGGGCGACATACACTGAAGCTTTCTTT
NA TRBJ2-1 NA 18 TRBV4-1 CASSQDFLGGPNYNEQFF TGCGCCAGCAGCCAAGATTTCTTGGGGGGGCCGAATTACAATGAGCAGTTCTTC
NA TRBJ2-1 NA 17 TRBV5-1 CASSLTNPGRPTNEQFF TGCGCCAGCAGCTTAACTAACCCGGGACGGCCTACGAATGAGCAGTTCTTC
NA TRBJ2-1 TRBD2 15 TRBV5-8 CASSLGLAGYNEQFF TGTGCCAGCAGCCTCGGACTAGCGGGATACAATGAGCAGTTCTTC
NA TRBJ1-5 TRBD1 15 TRBV6-5 CASSTDRGRNQPQHF TGTGCCAGCAGTACGGACAGGGGGCGTAATCAGCCCCAGCATTTT
NA TRBJ2-7 NA 14 TRBV5-6 CASSLGGFSNEQYF TGTGCCAGCAGCTTGGGAGGGTTCAGCAACGAGCAGTACTTC
NA TRBJ1-4 NA 16 TRBV2 CASSGRPKTFGEKLFF TGTGCCAGCAGTGGTAGACCCAAGACTTTTGGCGAAAAACTGTTTTTT
NA TRBJ2-1 NA 16 TRBV30 CAWSSPRGLSYNEQFF TGTGCCTGGAGCTCGCCTAGGGGCCTCTCCTACAATGAGCAGTTCTTC
NA TRBJ2-6 TRBD2 18 TRBV11-2 CASSRGLAGRSGANVLTF TGTGCCAGCAGCCGCGGACTAGCGGGACGGTCTGGGGCCAACGTCCTGACTTTC
NA TRBJ2-3 NA 14 TRBV7-9 CASSSHMGTDTQYF TGTGCCAGCAGCTCCCACATGGGCACAGATACGCAGTATTTT
NA TRBJ2-5 TRBD1 14 TRBV19 CASSRTGNQETQYF TGTGCCAGTAGCAGGACAGGGAACCAAGAGACCCAGTACTTC
NA TRBJ1-2 NA 13 TRBV5-1 CASSSGPGYGYTF TGCGCCAGCAGCTCGGGGCCGGGGTATGGCTACACCTTC
NA TRBJ2-6 NA 15 TRBV11-2 CASSFGSSGANVLTF TGTGCCAGCAGCTTCGGCTCCTCTGGGGCCAACGTCCTGACTTTC
NA TRBJ1-3 NA 14 TRBV10-1 CASSESRVGNTIYF TGCGCCAGCAGTGAGTCAAGGGTGGGAAACACCATATATTTT
NA TRBJ2-7 NA 13 TRBV6-5 CASTSAAGYEQYF TGTGCCAGCACTTCCGCGGCCGGCTACGAGCAGTACTTC